Sequencing of this T cell receptor beta chain was carried out in a study of beta chain features in type 1 diabetes. Per the germline V gene, CDR1 is SQVTM and CDR2 is ANQGSEA. The CDR3 consists of 14 residues. V was cut by 0 bases and J by 1 base, with 9 bases left in between. Stem cell-like memory, regulatory, central memory and naive CD4+ cells were sorted via CD45RO/CCR7/CD25/CD127/CD95/CD27. Without exception, sorted populations had purity beyond 95%. Expressed TCRB transcripts got sequenced, as all isolated RNA was reverse transcribed. Measured with immunoSEQ multiplex PCR; TCRdb has only the in-frame clones, and not every one. Seen here are 450,000 to 550,000 clones, 25% to 35% observed once, and the top ten hold more than 0.055%.

This receptor was taken from a man aged 18 to 29 in good health. Input material: naive CD4+ T cells from blood. The genes are TRBV29-1 and TRBJ1-2; D is ambiguous. CDR3 bases: TGCAGCGTTGAAGATATGCAGTTTAACTATGGCTACACCTTC. This encodes CSVEDMQFNYGYTF.